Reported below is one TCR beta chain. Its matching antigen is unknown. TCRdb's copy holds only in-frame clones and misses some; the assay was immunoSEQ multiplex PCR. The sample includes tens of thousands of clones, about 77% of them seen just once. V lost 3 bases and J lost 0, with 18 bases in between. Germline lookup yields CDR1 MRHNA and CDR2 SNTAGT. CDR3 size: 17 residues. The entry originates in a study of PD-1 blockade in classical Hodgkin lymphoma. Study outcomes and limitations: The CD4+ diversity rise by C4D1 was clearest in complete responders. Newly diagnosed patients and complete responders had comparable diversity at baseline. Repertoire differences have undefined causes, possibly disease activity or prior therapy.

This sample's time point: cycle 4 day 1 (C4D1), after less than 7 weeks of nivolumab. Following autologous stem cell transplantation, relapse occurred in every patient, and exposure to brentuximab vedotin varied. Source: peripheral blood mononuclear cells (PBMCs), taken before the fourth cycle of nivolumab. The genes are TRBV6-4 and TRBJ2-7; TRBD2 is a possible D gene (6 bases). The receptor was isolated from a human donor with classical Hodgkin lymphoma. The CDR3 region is CASSDLTSNGSSYEQYF. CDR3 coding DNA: TGTGCCAGCAGTGATTTAACTTCCAACGGGAGCTCCTACGAGCAGTACTTC.